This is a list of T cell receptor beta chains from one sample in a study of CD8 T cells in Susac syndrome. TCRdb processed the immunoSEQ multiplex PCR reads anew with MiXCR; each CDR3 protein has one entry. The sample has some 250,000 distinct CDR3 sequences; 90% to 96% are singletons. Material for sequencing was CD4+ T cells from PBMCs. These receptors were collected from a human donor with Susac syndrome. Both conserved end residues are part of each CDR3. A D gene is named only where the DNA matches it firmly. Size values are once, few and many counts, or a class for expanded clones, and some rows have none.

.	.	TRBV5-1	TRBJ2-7	CASSRDIVYEQYF	TGCGCCAGCAGTCGCGACATCGTTTATGAGCAGTACTTC
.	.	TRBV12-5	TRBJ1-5	CASARNQPQHF	TGTGCTAGTGCCCGCAATCAGCCCCAGCATTTT
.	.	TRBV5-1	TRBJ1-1	CASSFQVNTEAFF	TGCGCCAGCAGCTTCCAGGTGAACACTGAAGCTTTCTTT
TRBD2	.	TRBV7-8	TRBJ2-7	CASSFGRGSVEQYF	TGTGCCAGCAGCTTCGGTCGCGGGAGCGTCGAGCAGTACTTC
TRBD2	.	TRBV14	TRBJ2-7	CASSRGLAGVREQYF	TGTGCCAGCAGCCGCGGACTAGCGGGAGTCAGGGAGCAGTACTTC
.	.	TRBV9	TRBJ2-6	CASSVQGSSGANVLTF	TGTGCCAGCAGCGTACAGGGATCCTCTGGGGCCAACGTCCTGACTTTC
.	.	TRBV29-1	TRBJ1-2	CSVMTESYGYTF	TGCAGCGTCATGACAGAGAGCTATGGCTACACCTTC
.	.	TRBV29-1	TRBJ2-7	CSVETKSTYEQYF	TGCAGCGTTGAAACAAAATCGACCTACGAGCAGTACTTC
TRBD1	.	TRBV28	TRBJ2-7	CASSLDRDSPTYEQYF	TGTGCCAGCAGCTTAGACCGGGACAGTCCTACCTACGAGCAGTACTTC
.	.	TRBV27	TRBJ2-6	CASSFNSGANVLTF	TGTGCCAGCAGTTTTAACTCTGGGGCCAACGTCCTGACTTTC
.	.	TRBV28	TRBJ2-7	CASSFQGREQYF	TGTGCCAGCAGTTTTCAGGGTCGCGAGCAGTACTTC
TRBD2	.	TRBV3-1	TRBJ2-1	CASSQVSGGVRYEQFF	TGTGCCAGCAGCCAAGTTTCGGGAGGGGTACGATATGAGCAGTTCTTC
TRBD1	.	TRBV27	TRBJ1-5	CASRQGGEPQHF	TGTGCCAGCCGACAGGGTGGCGAGCCCCAGCATTTT
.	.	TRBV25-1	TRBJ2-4	CASSDLMNIQYF	TGTGCCAGCAGTGACCTAATGAACATTCAGTACTTC
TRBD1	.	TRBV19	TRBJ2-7	CASSIGQGQQYF	TGTGCCAGTAGTATAGGACAGGGTCAGCAGTACTTC
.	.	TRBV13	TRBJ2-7	CASSTHGPPQRQYF	TGTGCCAGCAGCACCCACGGACCACCCCAAAGGCAGTACTTC
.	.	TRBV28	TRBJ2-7	CASTGIGLEQYF	TGTGCCAGCACCGGGATAGGGCTCGAGCAGTACTTC
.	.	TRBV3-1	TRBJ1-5	CASSQVDSNQPQHF	TGTGCCAGCAGCCAAGTAGATAGCAATCAGCCCCAGCATTTT
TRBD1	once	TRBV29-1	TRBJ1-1	CSVVDRADTEAFF	TGCAGCGTTGTAGACAGGGCGGACACTGAAGCTTTCTTT
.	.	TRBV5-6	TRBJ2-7	CASSNETYEQYF	TGTGCCAGCAGTAACGAGACCTACGAGCAGTACTTC
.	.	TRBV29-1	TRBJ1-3	CSGRGASGNTIYF	TGCAGCGGTAGGGGGGCCTCTGGAAACACCATATATTTT
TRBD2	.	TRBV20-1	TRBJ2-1	CSARASGGHNEQFF	TGCAGTGCTAGAGCTAGCGGGGGGCACAATGAGCAGTTCTTC
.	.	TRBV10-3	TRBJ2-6	CATLPGPSSGANVLTF	TGTGCCACACTCCCCGGGCCAAGCTCTGGGGCCAACGTCCTGACTTTC
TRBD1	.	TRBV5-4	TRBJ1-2	CASGYLDRSNYGYTF	TGTGCCAGCGGTTATTTGGACAGGAGCAACTATGGCTACACCTTC
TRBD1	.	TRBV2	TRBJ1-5	CASSFMGQGEKQPQHF	TGTGCCAGCAGTTTCATGGGACAGGGAGAAAAACAGCCCCAGCATTTT
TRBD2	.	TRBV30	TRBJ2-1	CAWIRGLAGDNEQFF	TGTGCCTGGATCAGGGGACTAGCGGGCGACAATGAGCAGTTCTTC
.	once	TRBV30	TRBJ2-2	CAWSVRGGELFF	TGTGCCTGGAGTGTACGGGGCGGGGAGCTGTTTTTT
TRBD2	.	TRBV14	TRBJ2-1	CASSQGTSGKFF	TGTGCCAGCAGCCAAGGGACTAGCGGGAAGTTCTTC
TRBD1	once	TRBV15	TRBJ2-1	CATSRADRGLNEQFF	TGTGCCACCAGCAGAGCTGACAGGGGACTCAATGAGCAGTTCTTC
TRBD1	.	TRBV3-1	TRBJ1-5	CASSQDFWTGDQPQHF	TGTGCCAGCAGCCAAGATTTTTGGACAGGGGATCAGCCCCAGCATTTT
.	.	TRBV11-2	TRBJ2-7	CASSPDYYEQYF	TGTGCCAGCAGCCCCGACTATTACGAGCAGTACTTC
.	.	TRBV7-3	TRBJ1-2	CASSPRTSNYGYTF	TGTGCCAGCAGCCCGAGGACGAGTAACTATGGCTACACCTTC
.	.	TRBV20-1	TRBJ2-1	CSARDRTTYNEQFF	TGCAGTGCTAGAGATAGGACTACTTACAATGAGCAGTTCTTC
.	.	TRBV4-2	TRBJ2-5	CASSLQAAQIQETQYF	TGTGCCAGCAGCCTTCAGGCAGCGCAAATCCAAGAGACCCAGTACTTC
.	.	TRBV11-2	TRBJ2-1	CASSLAGAGARSYNEQFF	TGTGCCAGCAGCTTAGCAGGGGCCGGCGCTAGGTCCTACAATGAGCAGTTCTTC
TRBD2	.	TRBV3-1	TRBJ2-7	CASSPTGSGSLNEQYF	TGTGCCAGCAGCCCCACCGGGAGCGGGAGCTTGAACGAGCAGTACTTC
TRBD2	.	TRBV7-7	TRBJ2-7	CASSPAAGLAGGVEQYF	TGTGCTAGCAGCCCAGCCGCCGGACTAGCGGGAGGAGTCGAGCAGTACTTC
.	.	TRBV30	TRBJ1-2	CAWSAFRSGTIYGYTF	TGTGCCTGGAGTGCTTTTCGGTCAGGGACGATCTATGGCTACACCTTC
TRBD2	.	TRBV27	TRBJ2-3	CASKDGLALTDTQYF	TGTGCCAGCAAAGACGGACTAGCGTTGACAGATACGCAGTATTTT
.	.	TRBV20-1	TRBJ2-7	CSARASESEQYF	TGCAGTGCTCGAGCAAGTGAGTCCGAGCAGTACTTC
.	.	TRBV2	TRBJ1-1	CASSETTMNTEAFF	TGTGCCAGCAGTGAGACTACTATGAACACTGAAGCTTTCTTT
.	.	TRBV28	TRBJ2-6	CASRGWAGANVLTF	TGTGCCAGCAGAGGATGGGCTGGGGCCAACGTCCTGACTTTC
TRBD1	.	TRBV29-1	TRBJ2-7	CSVKTGGTPYEQYF	TGCAGCGTTAAAACAGGGGGGACCCCCTACGAGCAGTACTTC
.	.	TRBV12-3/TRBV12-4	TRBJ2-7	CASSSYSYEQYF	TGTGCCAGCAGTTCCTACTCCTACGAGCAGTACTTC
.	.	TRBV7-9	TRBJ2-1	CASSPRGRVGSYNEQFF	TGTGCCAGCAGCCCCAGGGGTCGGGTAGGCTCCTACAATGAGCAGTTCTTC
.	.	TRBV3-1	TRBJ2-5	CASSQEQRETQYF	TGTGCCAGCAGCCAAGAGCAAAGAGAGACCCAGTACTTC
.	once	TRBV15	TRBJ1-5	CATSSGQAPKANQPQHF	TGTGCCACCAGCAGTGGCCAAGCCCCCAAGGCCAATCAGCCCCAGCATTTT
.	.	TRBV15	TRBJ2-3	CATSRGSGWDTDTQYF	TGTGCCACCAGCAGAGGTTCAGGGTGGGACACAGATACGCAGTATTTT
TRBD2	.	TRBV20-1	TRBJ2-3	CSASPGLAGRDTQYF	TGCAGTGCTAGCCCGGGACTAGCGGGGAGAGATACGCAGTATTTT
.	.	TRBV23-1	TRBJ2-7	CASRAGTPPSYEQYF	TGCGCCAGCAGAGCCGGGACACCGCCTTCCTACGAGCAGTACTTC
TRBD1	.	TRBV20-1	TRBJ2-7	CSASGTGGEQYF	TGCAGTGCCTCCGGGACAGGGGGCGAGCAGTACTTC
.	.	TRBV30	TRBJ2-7	CAWDALGYEQYF	TGTGCCTGGGACGCCCTGGGCTACGAGCAGTACTTC
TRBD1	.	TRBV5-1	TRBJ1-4	CASSSATGTREKLFF	TGCGCCAGCAGCTCGGCGACAGGGACAAGGGAAAAACTGTTTTTT
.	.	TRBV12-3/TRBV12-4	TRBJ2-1	CASSFSGRDYNEQFF	TGTGCCAGCAGTTTCTCGGGCAGGGACTACAATGAGCAGTTCTTC
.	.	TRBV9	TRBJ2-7	CASSVDVGSYEQYF	TGTGCCAGCAGCGTAGACGTTGGCTCCTACGAGCAGTACTTC
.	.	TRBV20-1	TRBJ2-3	CSYKRLAADTQYF	TGCAGTTATAAACGGCTAGCAGCAGATACGCAGTATTTT
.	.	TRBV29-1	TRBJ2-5	CSVVGRLSQETQYF	TGCAGCGTTGTTGGGAGACTCTCCCAAGAGACCCAGTACTTC
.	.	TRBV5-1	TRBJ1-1	CASSFSGLNTEAFF	TGCGCCAGCAGCTTCAGTGGGCTCAACACTGAAGCTTTCTTT
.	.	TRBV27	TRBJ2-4	CASSENREVAQYF	TGTGCCAGCAGTGAAAACAGGGAAGTTGCTCAGTACTTC
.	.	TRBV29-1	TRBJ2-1	CSVEDPTSDEQFF	TGCAGCGTTGAAGATCCAACCTCCGATGAGCAGTTCTTC